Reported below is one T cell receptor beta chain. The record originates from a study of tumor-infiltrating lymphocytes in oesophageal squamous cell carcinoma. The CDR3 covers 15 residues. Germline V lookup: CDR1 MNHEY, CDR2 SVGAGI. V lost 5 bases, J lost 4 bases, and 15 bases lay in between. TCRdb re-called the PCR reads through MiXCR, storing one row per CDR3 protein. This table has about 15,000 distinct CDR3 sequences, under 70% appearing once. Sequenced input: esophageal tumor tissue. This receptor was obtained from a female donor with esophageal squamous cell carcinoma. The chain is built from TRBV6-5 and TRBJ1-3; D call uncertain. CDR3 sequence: CASSVYANLGNTIYF. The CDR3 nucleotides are TGTGCCAGCAGTGTGTACGCGAACCTAGGAAACACCATATATTTT.